Listed here is a single TCR beta chain. Its antigen is not known. TCRdb processed the reads anew with MiXCR; each CDR3 protein has one entry. The table records 3,500 to 4,500 distinct CDR3 sequences, 13% to 15% of them present only once. The source of the sample is a study of liver allograft versus peripheral blood T cells. Looking at the study overall: Graft-liver T cell receptor repertoires were compared against recipient peripheral blood repertoires.

Study outcomes and limitations: According to reports, the T cell receptor repertoires inside liver allografts differed from those in peripheral blood.

This CDR3 contains 14 residues. The origin of this receptor is a human patient who had a liver transplant. Certain T cells may be donor cells from the graft. The chain employs TRBV3-2 and TRBJ2-3; the listed D gene, TRBD2, was not tested against the DNA. TRBV3-2 is a documented pseudogene. CDR3 DNA sequence: TGTGCCAGCAGCCGGGGACTCCTCAGGGATACGCAGTATTTT. This sequence encodes CASSRGLLRDTQYF.